Presented here are 25 T cell receptor beta chains from one specimen sequenced in a study of T cell repertoires in cytomegalovirus infection. A single record per CDR3 protein comes from TCRdb applying MiXCR to the reads. The repertoire holds about 740,000 distinct CDR3 sequences, with roughly a third as singletons. Input material: PBMCs. Receptors originate from a human donor in good health (CMV status not recorded). Some clones in this sample may be carry-over from other donors' samples.

There are a few counts of this clonotype. The chain carries TRBV12-3 or TRBV12-4 and TRBJ1-1, with 8 bases identical to TRBD1. V lost 6 bases, J lost 2 bases, and 8 bases stayed unmatched. This CDR3 contains 15 residues. DNA of the CDR3: TGTGCCAGCAGACCGGGACAGGCACTAAACACTGAAGCTTTCTTT. Its translation is CASRPGQALNTEAFF.

The gene calls are TRBV28 and TRBJ1-1; 9 nucleotides align to TRBD1. Germline CDR1 MDHEN, CDR2 SYDVKM. CDR3 length: 12 residues. The junction had 4 bases not matched to a gene; V was cut back by 5 bases and J by 9 bases. CDR3 coding DNA: TGTGCCAGCAGTCAGGACAGGGGCCAAGCTTTCTTT. This translates into CASSQDRGQAFF.

In this sample, this clonotype turned up a few times. At one boundary the junction diverges from the germline segment, which might be a read error. The chain carries TRBV7-9 and TRBJ1-5, with a possible D match to TRBD1 (5 bases). Germline V gene data show CDR1 as SEHNR and CDR2 as FQNEAQ (reference sequence). This CDR3 has 16 amino acids. The CDR3 reads CASSLARGASNQPQHF. The CDR3 bases are TGTGCCAGCAGCCTAGCACGTGGGGCGAGCAATCAGCCCCAGCATTTT.

The chain combines TRBV12-3 or TRBV12-4 with TRBJ1-1; 7 nucleotides match TRBD1. The CDR3 sequence is 11 residues long. J lost 8 bases, V lost 6 bases, and 3 bases had no gene match. The CDR3 loop is CASRTGNEAFF. The CDR3 DNA follows: TGTGCCAGCAGGACAGGGAACGAAGCTTTCTTT.

This clonotype was recorded only once. No conserved phenylalanine or tryptophan ends this CDR3, so it is likely a read error. V and J are TRBV19 and TRBJ2-7; 8 nucleotides line up with TRBD1. CDR3 length: 13 residues. Germline trimming cut 4 bases from V and 4 bases from J; bases unmatched to any gene: 3. Germline CDR1 is LNHDA and CDR2 is SQIVND (reference sequence). Written as DNA, the CDR3 is TGTGCCAGTAGTAGCAACAGGGGGTACGAGCAGTACTTA. Its protein is CASSSNRGYEQYL.

V usage is TRBV6-5 and J usage is TRBJ1-5, with D possibly matching TRBD1 (6 bases). V was pared by 6 bases and J by 6 bases, with 18 bases between. The length of the CDR3 is 15 residues. The germline V gene has CDR1 MNHEY and CDR2 SVGAGI. CDR3 in DNA: TGTGCCAGCAGCCCCACGGGGGGGGCGGGTCAGCCCCAGCATTTT. Protein product: CASSPTGGAGQPQHF.

For the CDR3, the DNA is TGTGCCAGCAGAGCGAGACAGGGGCTTGAGGGCACTGAAGCTTTCTTT. Protein sequence: CASRARQGLEGTEAFF. The V gene is TRBV6-6, the J gene TRBJ1-1; the match to TRBD1 covers 8 bases. The junction had 13 bases not matched to a gene; V was cut back by 6 bases and J by 4 bases. CDR1 MNHNY and CDR2 SVGAGI come from the germline V gene (reference sequence). The CDR3 covers 16 residues.

The V and J genes are TRBV5-6 and TRBJ2-7; D gene uncertain. This CDR3 has 14 residues. Trimming left V 1 base short and J 6 bases short, with 14 bases between. Germline V gives CDR1 SGHDT, CDR2 YYEEEE. Here the CDR3 reads CASSLSLRETEQYF. CDR3 in DNA: TGTGCCAGCAGCTTGTCCCTGCGAGAGACCGAGCAGTACTTC.

This chain joins TRBV29-1 and TRBJ1-5, with TRBD1 matching over 7 bases. Germline assignment: CDR1 SQVTM and CDR2 ANQGSEA. Unmatched junction bases numbered 8, after V lost 6 bases and J lost 3 bases. The CDR3 loop spans 14 amino acids. The DNA of the CDR3 is TGCAGCGTAATTACAGGGGAATCCAATCAGCCCCAGCATTTT. It codes for CSVITGESNQPQHF.

This chain joins TRBV20-1 and TRBJ2-3; no reliable D call. V was clipped by 5 bases and J by 6 bases, with 9 bases between them. There are 11 residues in the CDR3. Germline V lookup: CDR1 DFQATT, CDR2 SNEGSKA (reference sequence). The CDR3 DNA reads as TGCAGTGCTCCCCGGGTGGATACGCAGTATTTT. Amino acid sequence: CSAPRVDTQYF.

The V gene is TRBV12-3 or TRBV12-4, the J gene TRBJ2-7; 10 bases map to TRBD2. This CDR3 is built from 14 residues. The ends lost 6 bases at V and 6 bases at J; junction bases unmatched: 8. The CDR3 DNA reads TGTGCCAGCAGGACCGGGACTAGCGCTTCCGAGCAGTACTTC. Its protein is CASRTGTSASEQYF.

This clonotype was counted at least ten times. This sequence joins TRBV7-2 and TRBJ1-1, with D unclear. CDR1 is SGHTA, CDR2 FQGNSA, per germline. The CDR3 has 12 amino acids. Trimming cost V 6 bases and J 6 bases, with 11 bases left between them. This CDR3 reads CASSHGRSEAFF. CDR3 nucleotide sequence: TGTGCCAGCAGTCACGGACGATCTGAAGCTTTCTTT.

This chain links TRBV6-1 with TRBJ2-3; D gene ambiguous. Germline values: CDR1 MNHNS, CDR2 SASEGT. V shed 4 bases and J shed 2 bases, with 7 bases lying between them. The CDR3 has 13 residues. The CDR3 nucleotides read TGTGCCAGCAGTGGGGCCATCACAGATACGCAGTATTTT. This encodes CASSGAITDTQYF.

The sample holds one count of this clonotype. The rearrangement links TRBV19 to TRBJ1-1; 7 nucleotides agree with TRBD1. The CDR3 loop spans 13 amino acids. The V and J ends lost 7 bases and 8 bases, in that order; junction bases with no gene match: 10. Germline assignment: CDR1 LNHDA and CDR2 SQIVND (reference sequence). In DNA, the CDR3 is TGTGCCAGTATTATGGCATGGGACAGCGAAGCTTTCTTT. Its translation: CASIMAWDSEAFF.

This clonotype was observed a handful of times. V is TRBV6-2 or TRBV6-3 and J is TRBJ2-1; D gene ambiguous. Germline V CDR1 and CDR2: MNHEY, SVGEGT. CDR3 length: 14 amino acids. Trimming cost V 8 bases and J 0 bases, with 11 bases left between them. Here the CDR3 reads CASGRQSSYNEQFF. Here the CDR3 DNA reads TGTGCCAGCGGAAGGCAGAGCTCCTACAATGAGCAGTTCTTC.

In its sample, this clonotype was seen many times. The CDR3 is CASSVSRDHNEQFF. CDR3 nucleotide sequence: TGTGCCAGCAGCGTTTCGAGGGACCACAATGAGCAGTTCTTC. The V and J genes are TRBV7-8 and TRBJ2-1; D possibly uses TRBD1 or TRBD2 (5 bases each). V gave up 5 bases and J gave up 5 bases, with 13 bases separating them. Germline values: CDR1 SGHVS, CDR2 FQNEAQ. The CDR3 contains 14 residues.

The rearrangement links TRBV5-8 to TRBJ1-1; no firm D call. This CDR3 spans 12 amino acids. Trimming took off 4 bases at V and 7 bases at J, with 11 bases between the two ends. CDR1 and CDR2 (germline): SGHTS, YDEGEE. Here the CDR3 reads CASSLSWYEAFF. The DNA of the CDR3 is TGTGCCAGCAGCCTGTCTTGGTATGAAGCTTTCTTT.

The chain is built from TRBV29-1 and TRBJ2-3, with 8 bases lining up with TRBD1. The CDR3 has 14 amino acids. Germline assignment: CDR1 SQVTM and CDR2 ANQGSEA. V was pared by 5 bases and J by 3 bases, with 7 bases of the junction left unmatched. The CDR3 DNA sequence: TGCAGCGTTAGACAGGGGACCCTGACAGATACGCAGTATTTT. Its translation is CSVRQGTLTDTQYF.

The CDR3 loop is CAIRQGVDYNSPLHF. CDR3 sequence (DNA): TGTGCCATCCGTCAGGGGGTTGACTATAATTCACCCCTCCACTTT. The chain links TRBV10-3 to TRBJ1-6, with 7 bases aligning to TRBD1. CDR3 length equals 15 residues. The V segment lost 8 bases and the J segment 3 bases; nucleotides outside the gene matches: 7. Germline CDR1 reads ENHRY; CDR2 reads SYGVKD.

This clonotype was seen only a few times. The rearrangement joins TRBV4-2 to TRBJ1-3, with 9 bases that match TRBD1. The germline V gene has CDR1 LGHNA and CDR2 YNFKEQ. V was clipped by 0 bases and J by 1 base; unmatched bases: 7. The length of the CDR3 is 18 residues. This chain's CDR3 is CASSQEPGQGTSGNTIYF. The CDR3 region has the DNA TGTGCCAGCAGCCAAGAACCGGGACAGGGTACATCTGGAAACACCATATATTTT.

The chain carries TRBV28 and TRBJ2-5, with 8 bases that match TRBD1. Germline values: CDR1 MDHEN, CDR2 SYDVKM. The CDR3 is 15 residues long. V trimming: 2 bases; J trimming: 4 bases; junction bases outside the gene matches: 6. CDR3 sequence: CASSLPTGVGETQYF. As DNA, the CDR3 is TGTGCCAGCAGTTTACCGACAGGGGTAGGAGAGACCCAGTACTTC.

This clonotype was observed a few times. The V gene is TRBV28, the J gene TRBJ2-7, with D tentatively TRBD1 (5 bases). Germline V lookup: CDR1 MDHEN, CDR2 SYDVKM. There are 15 residues in the CDR3. V dropped 4 bases and J dropped 6 bases, with 19 bases sitting between them. The CDR3 sequence: CASSSPRVGSPEQYF. The CDR3 DNA reads TGTGCCAGCAGTTCACCCAGGGTTGGTTCCCCCGAGCAGTACTTC.

This clonotype is a singleton in its sample. The V and J genes are TRBV12-3 or TRBV12-4 and TRBJ1-1; D gene unclear. The CDR3 is made up of 12 amino acids. The V and J ends lost 5 bases and 10 bases respectively, with 14 bases between them. The CDR3 DNA sequence: TGTGCCAGCAGTCTTGAGGACTCGGGAGCTTTCTTT. This encodes CASSLEDSGAFF.

The chain recombines TRBV29-1 with TRBJ1-1; D possibly corresponds to TRBD1 (5 bases). V was clipped by 6 bases and J by 6 bases, with 14 bases between them. CDR3 length: 12 amino acids. Germline loops: CDR1 SQVTM, CDR2 ANQGSEA. CDR3 sequence (DNA): TGCAGCGTGGTTGGCAGGGAGTCTGAAGCTTTCTTT. It yields the protein CSVVGRESEAFF. Supplemented by reference TRBV29-1 and TRBJ1-1, the full variable domain reads SAVISQKPSRDICQRGTSLTIQCQVDSQVTMMFWYRQQPGQSLTLIATANQGSEATYESGFVIDKFPISRPNLTFSTLTVSNMSPEDSSIYLCSVVGRESEAFFGQGTRLTVV.

This clonotype was seen more than once but under ten times. This chain connects TRBV7-8 to TRBJ1-6, with D perhaps TRBD1 (5 bases). The CDR3 has 16 amino acids. From germline, CDR1 is SGHVS and CDR2 FQNEAQ. V was cut by 2 bases and J by 6 bases, with 14 bases left in between. CDR3 DNA sequence: TGTGCCAGCAGCTTAAATCTGCAGGGTGGTAATTCACCCCTCCACTTT. Encoded protein: CASSLNLQGGNSPLHF.